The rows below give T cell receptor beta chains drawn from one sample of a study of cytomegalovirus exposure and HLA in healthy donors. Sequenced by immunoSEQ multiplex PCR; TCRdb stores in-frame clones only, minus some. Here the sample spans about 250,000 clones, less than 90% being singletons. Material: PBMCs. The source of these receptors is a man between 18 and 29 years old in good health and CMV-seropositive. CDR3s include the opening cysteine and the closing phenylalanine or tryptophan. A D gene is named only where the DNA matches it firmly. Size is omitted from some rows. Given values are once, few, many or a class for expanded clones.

cdr3_nt: TGCGCCAGCAGCTTGGCGGCTGGCTACGAGCAGTACTTC; cdr3_aa: CASSLAAGYEQYF; d_call: -; clone_size: -; v_call: TRBV5-1; j_call: TRBJ2-7
cdr3_nt: TGTGCCAGCAGCTTAGGGACAGGCTTCGGGTATGGCTACACCTTC; cdr3_aa: CASSLGTGFGYGYTF; d_call: TRBD1; clone_size: -; v_call: TRBV7-9; j_call: TRBJ1-2
cdr3_nt: TGCGCCAGCAGCTTGTCAAGTCGGGAGACCCAGTACTTC; cdr3_aa: CASSLSSRETQYF; d_call: -; clone_size: once; v_call: TRBV5-1; j_call: TRBJ2-5
cdr3_nt: TGTGCCAGCAGTGAAAAGAACTATGGCTACACCTTC; cdr3_aa: CASSEKNYGYTF; d_call: -; clone_size: -; v_call: TRBV6-1; j_call: TRBJ1-2
cdr3_nt: TGTGCCAGCAGCTTAGGCTTAGCGGGAGGAGAGACCCAGTACTTC; cdr3_aa: CASSLGLAGGETQYF; d_call: TRBD2; clone_size: -; v_call: TRBV7-7; j_call: TRBJ2-5
cdr3_nt: TGTGCCAGCAGTTTCGGTTGGGCCCTTAAACTGTTTTTT; cdr3_aa: CASSFGWALKLFF; d_call: -; clone_size: -; v_call: TRBV12-1; j_call: TRBJ1-4
cdr3_nt: TGTGCCAGCAGCGTAACCTCAGATAATGAAAAACTGTTTTTT; cdr3_aa: CASSVTSDNEKLFF; d_call: -; clone_size: once; v_call: TRBV9; j_call: TRBJ1-4
cdr3_nt: TGTGCCAGCTCACCCCCCGGCGGGGGGACCTACGAGCAGTACTTC; cdr3_aa: CASSPPGGGTYEQYF; d_call: TRBD2; clone_size: -; v_call: TRBV18; j_call: TRBJ2-7
cdr3_nt: TGTGCCAGCAGTGTGAGTAATCAGCCCCAGCATTTT; cdr3_aa: CASSVSNQPQHF; d_call: -; clone_size: -; v_call: TRBV2; j_call: TRBJ1-5
cdr3_nt: TGTGCCTGGAGTGTAGTAGGGTGGCGGGGGGCAGGCGGCTACACCTTC; cdr3_aa: CAWSVVGWRGAGGYTF; d_call: -; clone_size: -; v_call: TRBV30; j_call: TRBJ1-2
cdr3_nt: TGTGCCAGCAGCTCGAGCCCAACCCGGGGCCCGGGCAATGAGCAGTTCTTC; cdr3_aa: CASSSSPTRGPGNEQFF; d_call: -; clone_size: -; v_call: TRBV7-9; j_call: TRBJ2-1
cdr3_nt: TGTGCCAGCAGTTCCCCTGACATCAGAACTAATGAAAAACTGTTTTTT; cdr3_aa: CASSSPDIRTNEKLFF; d_call: -; clone_size: -; v_call: TRBV28; j_call: TRBJ1-4
cdr3_nt: TGTGCCTGGAAAGGGGGCGTCTCCTACGAGCAGTACTTC; cdr3_aa: CAWKGGVSYEQYF; d_call: TRBD1; clone_size: -; v_call: TRBV30; j_call: TRBJ2-7
cdr3_nt: TGCGCCAGCAGCTTGTTCCAGGGGAACACCGGGGAGCTGTTTTTT; cdr3_aa: CASSLFQGNTGELFF; d_call: -; clone_size: -; v_call: TRBV5-1; j_call: TRBJ2-2
cdr3_nt: TGTGCCAGCACGGTAGCGGGTTTCTACAATGAGCAGTTCTTC; cdr3_aa: CASTVAGFYNEQFF; d_call: TRBD2; clone_size: -; v_call: TRBV28; j_call: TRBJ2-1
cdr3_nt: TGTGCCAGCAGCTATGGATCAGAAGCTTTCTTT; cdr3_aa: CASSYGSEAFF; d_call: -; clone_size: -; v_call: TRBV7-9; j_call: TRBJ1-1
cdr3_nt: TGTGCCACGGGAGGGGGAGGTCGAAATGAGCAGTTCTTC; cdr3_aa: CATGGGGRNEQFF; d_call: TRBD2; clone_size: -; v_call: TRBV19; j_call: TRBJ2-1
cdr3_nt: TGTGCCAGTAGAGGGCAGCTCCTCAATCAGCCCCAGCATTTT; cdr3_aa: CASRGQLLNQPQHF; d_call: -; clone_size: once; v_call: TRBV19; j_call: TRBJ1-5
cdr3_nt: TGTGCCAGCAGCCTGTGGGACTTCCTCTACAATGAGCAGTTCTTC; cdr3_aa: CASSLWDFLYNEQFF; d_call: -; clone_size: -; v_call: TRBV7-9; j_call: TRBJ2-1
cdr3_nt: TGTGCCACCAGCAGAGATTTGGGGGGAAACACCATATATTTT; cdr3_aa: CATSRDLGGNTIYF; d_call: -; clone_size: -; v_call: TRBV15; j_call: TRBJ1-3
cdr3_nt: TGTGCCAGCAGCGTATTTCAGGGGGCCGGGTATGGCTACACCTTC; cdr3_aa: CASSVFQGAGYGYTF; d_call: TRBD1; clone_size: few; v_call: TRBV6-5; j_call: TRBJ1-2
cdr3_nt: TGCGCCAGCAGCTTAGGGGGTTCTGGCTACACCTTC; cdr3_aa: CASSLGGSGYTF; d_call: -; clone_size: -; v_call: TRBV5-1; j_call: TRBJ1-2
cdr3_nt: TGTGCCAGCAGCCAGGACAGGGGGGACGGCTACACCTTC; cdr3_aa: CASSQDRGDGYTF; d_call: TRBD1; clone_size: -; v_call: TRBV6-1; j_call: TRBJ1-2
cdr3_nt: TGTGCCAGCAGTGGGTTAGCCAGTGAAAAACTGTTTTTT; cdr3_aa: CASSGLASEKLFF; d_call: -; clone_size: once; v_call: TRBV2; j_call: TRBJ1-4
cdr3_nt: TGTGCCAGCAACTCACAGGCAGCCTATGGCTACACCTTC; cdr3_aa: CASNSQAAYGYTF; d_call: -; clone_size: many; v_call: TRBV5-6; j_call: TRBJ1-2
cdr3_nt: TGTGCCAGCAGGAGGAACACCGGGGAGCTGTTTTTT; cdr3_aa: CASRRNTGELFF; d_call: -; clone_size: -; v_call: TRBV27; j_call: TRBJ2-2
cdr3_nt: TGTGCCAGCAGTCAATACAGGACAGATACGCAGTATTTT; cdr3_aa: CASSQYRTDTQYF; d_call: -; clone_size: -; v_call: TRBV27; j_call: TRBJ2-3
cdr3_nt: TGTGCCAGCAGCTTGTCGTCAGCCTATGGCTACACCTTC; cdr3_aa: CASSLSSAYGYTF; d_call: -; clone_size: once; v_call: TRBV5-8; j_call: TRBJ1-2
cdr3_nt: TGTGCCAGCAGCGTAGGCGCCACGAGGTACAATGAGCAGTTCTTC; cdr3_aa: CASSVGATRYNEQFF; d_call: -; clone_size: -; v_call: TRBV9; j_call: TRBJ2-1
cdr3_nt: TGCGCCAGCAGCTCGAGGATAGCGGGAGGGGGGCCACCAGATACGCAGTATTTT; cdr3_aa: CASSSRIAGGGPPDTQYF; d_call: TRBD2; clone_size: -; v_call: TRBV5-1; j_call: TRBJ2-3
cdr3_nt: TGTGCCAGCAGTGGATACGGACAGGGACAGTCTGGGGCCAACGTCCTGACTTTC; cdr3_aa: CASSGYGQGQSGANVLTF; d_call: TRBD1; clone_size: -; v_call: TRBV6-1; j_call: TRBJ2-6
cdr3_nt: TGTGCCAGCAGCCTCGCCACCTACAATGAGCAGTTCTTC; cdr3_aa: CASSLATYNEQFF; d_call: -; clone_size: -; v_call: TRBV5-5; j_call: TRBJ2-1